These 19 T cell receptor beta chains were all obtained from the same sample, sequenced in a study of T cells after yellow fever vaccination. TCRdb used MiXCR to reprocess the 5' RACE reads, holding one entry per CDR3 protein. Of fewer than 400,000 distinct CDR3 sequences listed, around a tenth are singletons. The source was CD4+ T cells sorted from PBMCs, collected 45 days after the yellow fever booster vaccination. All receptors come from a man aged 18 to 30 who received the YFV17D yellow fever vaccine.

The rearrangement uses TRBV7-2 and TRBJ2-2; D tentatively reads TRBD1 or TRBD2 (5 bases each). Germline V lookup: CDR1 SGHTA, CDR2 FQGNSA. This CDR3 comprises 15 residues. Trimming removed 3 bases at V and 5 bases at J, with 13 bases between. CDR3: CASSLGPTMTGELFF. The DNA of the CDR3 is TGTGCCAGCAGCTTGGGACCGACAATGACCGGGGAGCTGTTTTTT.

This clonotype showed up just a few times. The chain employs TRBV7-9 and TRBJ2-7, with unresolved D. The V end was cut by 5 bases, the J end by 0 bases, with 14 bases between. Per the germline V gene, CDR1 is SEHNR and CDR2 is FQNEAQ (reference sequence). The CDR3 loop spans 15 amino acids. Here the CDR3 reads CASSTTSWSSYEQYF. The CDR3 DNA reads TGTGCCAGCAGCACGACGTCGTGGAGCTCCTACGAGCAGTACTTC.

The chain recombines TRBV7-9 with TRBJ1-2; D might be TRBD1 (6 bases). There are 14 residues in the CDR3. Germline lookup yields CDR1 SEHNR and CDR2 FQNEAQ (reference sequence). V lost 4 bases, J lost 5 bases, and 14 bases lay in between. In DNA, the CDR3 is TGTGCCAGCAGCTACCGTGGGGGGCTGTATGGCTACACCTTC. Translated, it gives CASSYRGGLYGYTF.

The chain recombines TRBV14 with TRBJ2-7; 8 bases map to TRBD1. Germline V lookup: CDR1 SGHDN, CDR2 FVKESK. The V segment lost 5 bases and the J segment 0 bases; nucleotides outside the gene matches: 6. This CDR3 has 15 amino acids. The CDR3 is CASSSRTGSSYEQYF. The CDR3 nucleotides read TGTGCCAGCAGCTCCCGGACAGGGAGCTCCTACGAGCAGTACTTC.

This clonotype has more than one count but fewer than ten. This chain uses TRBV20-1 with TRBJ2-1; TRBD2 matches 9 bases. The CDR3 has 16 amino acids. Germline V gene data show CDR1 as DFQATT and CDR2 as SNEGSKA (reference sequence). Unmatched junction bases numbered 9, after V lost 2 bases and J lost 4 bases. CDR3: CSARSLAGRRYNEQFF. DNA of the CDR3: TGCAGTGCTAGATCCCTAGCGGGGAGGAGGTACAATGAGCAGTTCTTC.

The CDR3 coding sequence is TGTGCCAGCAGTCCCACGACTTATGGCTACACCTTC. Encoded protein: CASSPTTYGYTF. This chain joins TRBV12-3 or TRBV12-4 and TRBJ1-2, with D unresolved. The CDR3 consists of 12 residues. Trimming cost V 5 bases and J 5 bases, with 9 bases left between them.

This clonotype was observed many times. V usage is TRBV7-2 and J usage is TRBJ1-6; the D gene is possibly TRBD1 (6 bases). The germline V gene has CDR1 SGHTA and CDR2 FQGNSA. The CDR3 is 14 residues long. Trimming pared 5 bases from V and 13 bases from J, leaving 18 bases between. CDR3 sequence: CASSVGGGIPPLHF. CDR3 in DNA: TGTGCCAGCAGCGTAGGAGGGGGAATCCCCCCCCTCCACTTT.

This clonotype was observed a handful of times. The chain combines TRBV5-4 with TRBJ2-1; D remains unclear. The germline CDR1 and CDR2 sequences are SGHNT and YYREEE (reference sequence). This CDR3 has 11 amino acids. Trimming shortened V by 0 bases and J by 9 bases, and 4 bases separated the two germline ends. CDR3 DNA sequence: TGTGCCAGCAGCTTGGAGCCTGAGCAGTTCTTC. This encodes CASSLEPEQFF.

This clonotype has ten or more counts. The rearrangement links TRBV6-6 to TRBJ1-1; TRBD1 aligns across 7 bases. J was trimmed by 6 bases and V by 6 bases; bases with no gene match: 13. Germline assignment: CDR1 MNHNY and CDR2 SVGAGI (reference sequence). The CDR3 covers 15 residues. The CDR3 DNA reads as TGTGCCAGCAGCCGAGGAGAGGGGGCAATCGCTGAAGCTTTCTTT. This encodes CASSRGEGAIAEAFF.

This clonotype was recorded many times. The rearrangement uses TRBV12-3 or TRBV12-4 and TRBJ1-6, with TRBD1 as a possible D gene (5 bases). The V and J ends lost 2 bases and 9 bases respectively, with 11 bases between them. CDR3 length: 14 amino acids. The CDR3 loop is CASSLSRGGSPLHF. CDR3 nucleotide sequence: TGTGCCAGCAGTTTATCGAGGGGAGGTTCACCCCTCCACTTT.

V gene TRBV7-2 combines with J gene TRBJ2-7; D unresolved. Germline assignment: CDR1 SGHTA and CDR2 FQGNSA. V was cut by 1 base and J by 6 bases, with 10 bases left in between. The CDR3 has 13 residues. CDR3 residues: CASSLGVGREQYF. For the CDR3, the DNA is TGTGCCAGCAGCTTAGGGGTGGGTCGCGAGCAGTACTTC.

This sequence joins TRBV25-1 and TRBJ2-7, with 11 bases lining up with TRBD2. This CDR3 region has 17 residues. Per the germline V gene, CDR1 is MGHDK and CDR2 is SYGVNS. Trimming at V came to 3 bases and at J to 3 bases, leaving 10 bases not matched to a gene. CDR3 nucleotide sequence: TGTGCCAGCAGTGAGCACCAGGGACTAGCGGAGAACTACGAGCAGTACGTC. Translating it yields CASSEHQGLAENYEQYV.

To note about this clonotype: No conserved phenylalanine or tryptophan is present at the end of the CDR3, so a read error is the likely explanation. This sequence joins TRBV7-9 and TRBJ1-3; D is possibly TRBD1 (5 bases). Trimming left V 5 bases short and J 2 bases short, with 13 bases between. The V gene's germline CDR1 is SEHNR and CDR2 FQNEAQ (reference sequence). The CDR3 consists of 15 residues. The CDR3 DNA follows: TGTGCCAGCAGCCCGATCGGGGGAGCTGGAAACACCATATATATT. It specifies CASSPIGGAGNTIYI.

The chain recombines TRBV5-1 with TRBJ2-7; possible D gene TRBD2, 7 bases. Germline-derived CDR1 and CDR2 are SGHRS and YFSETQ. V was pared by 4 bases and J by 3 bases, with 20 bases between. This CDR3 has 16 residues. The CDR3 bases are TGCGCCAGCAGCCCGGCCTCGCGGGGGCAATACTACGAGCAGTACTTC. Protein product: CASSPASRGQYYEQYF.

This clonotype was seen more than once but under ten times. This chain links TRBV12-3 or TRBV12-4 with TRBJ2-6, with 7 positions matching TRBD1. Trimming removed 6 bases from V and 0 bases from J; junction bases left unmatched: 8. This CDR3 region has 17 residues. As DNA, the CDR3 is TGTGCCAGCAGAATGACAGGGTTCAGCTCTGGGGCCAACGTCCTGACTTTC. Protein: CASRMTGFSSGANVLTF.

This chain links TRBV6-2 or TRBV6-3 with TRBJ1-1; D gene uncertain. Deletions cut 4 bases from V and 5 bases from J, with 11 bases between. This CDR3 spans 13 amino acids. Germline V gives CDR1 MNHEY, CDR2 SVGEGT. The CDR3 loop reads CASSFGEWTEAFF. CDR3 in DNA: TGTGCCAGCAGTTTTGGGGAATGGACTGAAGCTTTCTTT.

This clonotype has a count of ten or more. The chain couples TRBV3-1 to TRBJ2-1, with 9 bases identical to TRBD1. The CDR3 extends over 15 amino acids. V gave up 5 bases and J gave up 6 bases; unmatched junction bases: 8. Germline V gene sequence: CDR1 LGHDT, CDR2 YNNKEL (reference sequence). CDR3: CASSAGTGSTNEQFF. CDR3 coding DNA: TGTGCCAGCAGCGCCGGGACAGGGAGTACCAATGAGCAGTTCTTC.

This chain links TRBV12-3 or TRBV12-4 with TRBJ1-6; 12 bases line up with TRBD1. The CDR3 contains 16 residues. J gave up 6 bases and V 6 bases, and 6 bases lay outside the gene matches. CDR3 DNA sequence: TGTGCCAGCAGGGGACAGGGGGCAGATTTTAATTCACCCCTCCACTTT. Residues: CASRGQGADFNSPLHF.

This clonotype was seen only a few times. V and J are TRBV25-1 and TRBJ1-1; D might be TRBD1 (6 bases). This CDR3 is 14 amino acids long. Trimming took off 5 bases at V and 7 bases at J, with 17 bases between the two ends. Germline V CDR1 and CDR2: MGHDK, SYGVNS. CDR3 bases: TGTGCCAGCAGTTCCCCTGACAGGAGGGGTGAAGCTTTCTTT. Its translation is CASSSPDRRGEAFF.